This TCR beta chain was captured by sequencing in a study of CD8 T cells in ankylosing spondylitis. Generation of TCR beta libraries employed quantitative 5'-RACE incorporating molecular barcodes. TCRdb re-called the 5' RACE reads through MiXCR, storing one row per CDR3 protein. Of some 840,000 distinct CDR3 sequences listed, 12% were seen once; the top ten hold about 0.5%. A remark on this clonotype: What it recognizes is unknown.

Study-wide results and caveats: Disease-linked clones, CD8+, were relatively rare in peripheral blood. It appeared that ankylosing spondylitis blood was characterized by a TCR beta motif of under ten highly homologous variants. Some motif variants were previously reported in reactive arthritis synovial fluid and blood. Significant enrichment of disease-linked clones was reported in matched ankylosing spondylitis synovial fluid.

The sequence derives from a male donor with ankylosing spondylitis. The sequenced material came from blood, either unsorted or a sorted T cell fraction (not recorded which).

CDR3 nucleotide sequence: TGCAGTGCTCGACACCCCGGGTCGGACACTGAAGCTTTCTTT. As protein: CSARHPGSDTEAFF. The V call is TRBV20-1, the J call TRBJ1-1; D gene ambiguous. The CDR3 sequence is 14 residues long. The germline V gene has CDR1 DFQATT and CDR2 SNEGSKA (reference sequence). The V gene lost 5 bases and the J gene lost 3 bases, with 16 bases spanning the gap.